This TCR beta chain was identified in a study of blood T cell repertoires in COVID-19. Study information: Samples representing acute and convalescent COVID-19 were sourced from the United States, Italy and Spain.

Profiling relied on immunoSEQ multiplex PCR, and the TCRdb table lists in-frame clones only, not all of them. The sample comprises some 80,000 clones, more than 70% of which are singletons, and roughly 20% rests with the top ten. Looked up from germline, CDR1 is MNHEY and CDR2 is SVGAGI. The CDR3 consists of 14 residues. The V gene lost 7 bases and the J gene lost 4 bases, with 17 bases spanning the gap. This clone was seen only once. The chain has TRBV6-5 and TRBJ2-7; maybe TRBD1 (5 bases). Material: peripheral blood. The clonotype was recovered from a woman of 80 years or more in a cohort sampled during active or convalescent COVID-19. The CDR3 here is CASKSTASHYEQYF. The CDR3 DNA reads TGTGCCAGCAAATCGACAGCATCACATTACGAGCAGTACTTC.